Given below is one T cell receptor (beta chain) in context. This entry comes from a study of T cells in Graves' hyperthyroidism and ophthalmopathy. Regions amplified from RNA transcripts were the TCR beta CDR3 regions. With the HTBI primer set, the TCR CDR3 went through a first round of RT-PCR. TCRdb recomputed calls from the multiplex PCR reads with MiXCR, one row per CDR3 protein. This table has around 210,000 distinct CDR3 sequences, about a sixth appearing once. V was trimmed by 4 bases and J by 5 bases, leaving 11 bases between them. This CDR3 is 12 amino acids long. CDR1 is SQVTM and CDR2 is ANQGSEA in the germline V gene.

The receptor was derived from a woman between 50 and 59 years old with Graves' hyperthyroidism. Material for sequencing was blood. The chain has TRBV29-1 and TRBJ1-1, with D possibly matching TRBD1 (6 bases). This chain's CDR3 is CSVGERGTEAFF. The DNA of the CDR3 is TGCAGCGTTGGAGAAAGGGGGACTGAAGCTTTCTTT.